A selection of T cell receptor beta chains follows, all from one sample in a study of blood T cell repertoires in COVID-19. Sequencing was performed with immunoSEQ multiplex PCR; in TCRdb, only in-frame clones are kept and a portion is missing. The table has about 420,000 clones, about 87% seen once. Sequenced sample: peripheral blood. The receptors here all came from a man aged 18 to 29 with COVID-19, enrolled during active disease. Each CDR3 is given with its conserved first and last residue. A D gene is named only where the DNA matches it firmly. Where a row states a size, it is once, few, many or the class of an expanded clone; other rows omit it.

J gene: TRBJ1-2; D gene: .; V gene: TRBV18; clone size: .; CDR3 protein: CASSPATVGFMYTF; CDR3 DNA: TGTGCCAGCTCACCAGCGACAGTCGGGTTCATGTACACCTTC
J gene: TRBJ2-7; D gene: TRBD2; V gene: TRBV6-5; clone size: .; CDR3 protein: CASQAAGSYEQYF; CDR3 DNA: TGTGCCAGCCAGGCAGCGGGATCCTACGAGCAGTACTTC
J gene: TRBJ2-2; D gene: TRBD2; V gene: TRBV7-9; clone size: .; CDR3 protein: CASSLGLREKAGELFF; CDR3 DNA: TGTGCCAGCAGCTTAGGTTTGCGGGAGAAGGCCGGGGAGCTGTTTTTT
J gene: TRBJ1-4; D gene: TRBD1; V gene: TRBV15; clone size: once; CDR3 protein: CATSRQPTGQGEKLFF; CDR3 DNA: TGTGCCACCAGCAGACAACCGACAGGGCAAGGTGAAAAACTGTTTTTT
J gene: TRBJ2-7; D gene: TRBD1; V gene: TRBV6-6; clone size: .; CDR3 protein: CASSYSRGRNEQYF; CDR3 DNA: TGTGCCAGCAGTTACTCTAGGGGGCGAAACGAGCAGTACTTC
J gene: TRBJ2-3; D gene: .; V gene: TRBV9; clone size: .; CDR3 protein: CASSVGLTGTDTQYF; CDR3 DNA: TGTGCCAGCAGCGTAGGACTCACTGGCACAGATACGCAGTATTTT
J gene: TRBJ2-1; D gene: TRBD2; V gene: TRBV27; clone size: .; CDR3 protein: CASSTPHVAGSINEQFF; CDR3 DNA: TGTGCCAGCAGCACCCCCCACGTAGCGGGGAGTATCAATGAGCAGTTCTTC
J gene: TRBJ2-2; D gene: .; V gene: TRBV12-3/TRBV12-4; clone size: .; CDR3 protein: CASIRGSGELFF; CDR3 DNA: TGTGCCAGCATCAGGGGTTCCGGGGAGCTGTTTTTT
J gene: TRBJ1-5; D gene: .; V gene: TRBV5-5; clone size: few; CDR3 protein: CASSLEPGGRQPQHF; CDR3 DNA: TGTGCCAGCAGCCTCGAACCGGGAGGGCGCCAGCCCCAGCATTTT
J gene: TRBJ2-7; D gene: .; V gene: TRBV3-1/TRBV3-2; clone size: .; CDR3 protein: CASSPSLYPSYEQYF; CDR3 DNA: TGTGCCAGCAGCCCGTCCCTCTACCCCTCCTACGAGCAGTACTTC
J gene: TRBJ2-5; D gene: .; V gene: TRBV30; clone size: .; CDR3 protein: CACYHQGTETQYF; CDR3 DNA: TGTGCCTGCTATCACCAGGGGACGGAGACCCAGTACTTC
J gene: TRBJ2-3; D gene: .; V gene: TRBV5-1; clone size: .; CDR3 protein: CASSPQADTQYF; CDR3 DNA: TGCGCCAGCAGCCCCCAGGCAGATACGCAGTATTTT
J gene: TRBJ2-3; D gene: .; V gene: TRBV6-1; clone size: .; CDR3 protein: CASSEDNQRPGGYF; CDR3 DNA: TGTGCCAGCAGTGAAGATAACCAGAGGCCCGGAGGGTATTTT
J gene: TRBJ1-4; D gene: TRBD1; V gene: TRBV6-2/TRBV6-3; clone size: once; CDR3 protein: CASSRAWTGSRTNEKLFF; CDR3 DNA: TGTGCCAGCAGTCGTGCTTGGACAGGGTCCCGGACTAATGAAAAACTGTTTTTT
J gene: TRBJ2-7; D gene: .; V gene: TRBV5-1; clone size: .; CDR3 protein: CASSQTGSQEQYF; CDR3 DNA: TGCGCCAGCAGCCAGACAGGATCTCAGGAGCAGTACTTC
J gene: TRBJ1-3; D gene: .; V gene: TRBV7-6; clone size: few; CDR3 protein: CASSTATGPSSGNTIYF; CDR3 DNA: TGTGCCAGCAGTACAGCTACAGGCCCTTCCTCTGGAAACACCATATATTTT
J gene: TRBJ1-2; D gene: TRBD1; V gene: TRBV7-8; clone size: .; CDR3 protein: CASSPGQGGYGYTF; CDR3 DNA: TGTGCCAGCAGCCCCGGACAGGGCGGCTATGGCTACACCTTC
J gene: TRBJ2-7; D gene: .; V gene: TRBV28; clone size: .; CDR3 protein: CASSLGAEPKQYF; CDR3 DNA: TGTGCCAGCAGTTTAGGGGCAGAACCCAAGCAGTACTTC
J gene: TRBJ1-6; D gene: .; V gene: TRBV15; clone size: .; CDR3 protein: CATSRGQGSNSPLHF; CDR3 DNA: TGTGCCACCAGCAGAGGGCAGGGGAGTAATTCACCCCTCCACTTT
J gene: TRBJ1-2; D gene: .; V gene: TRBV19; clone size: .; CDR3 protein: CAGKIGGDYGYTF; CDR3 DNA: TGTGCCGGAAAAATTGGGGGCGACTATGGCTACACCTTC
J gene: TRBJ2-7; D gene: .; V gene: TRBV5-1; clone size: .; CDR3 protein: CASSTGLMDLTYEQYF; CDR3 DNA: TGCGCCAGCAGCACGGGACTTATGGATCTCACCTACGAGCAGTACTTC
J gene: TRBJ2-2; D gene: .; V gene: TRBV5-8; clone size: once; CDR3 protein: CASSPGTLANTGELFF; CDR3 DNA: TGTGCCAGCAGCCCCGGGACATTAGCGAACACCGGGGAGCTGTTTTTT
J gene: TRBJ2-6; D gene: .; V gene: TRBV23-1; clone size: .; CDR3 protein: CASSQSKSSGANVLTF; CDR3 DNA: TGCGCCAGCAGTCAATCGAAGAGCTCTGGGGCCAACGTCCTGACTTTC
J gene: TRBJ1-5; D gene: .; V gene: TRBV6-1; clone size: .; CDR3 protein: CASSEARGKNQPQHF; CDR3 DNA: TGTGCCAGCAGTGAAGCGCGGGGGAAAAATCAGCCCCAGCATTTT
J gene: TRBJ1-2; D gene: .; V gene: TRBV6-6; clone size: once; CDR3 protein: CASSSPGRRYGYTF; CDR3 DNA: TGTGCCAGCAGTTCTCCCGGCAGGCGCTACGGCTACACCTTC
J gene: TRBJ1-5; D gene: .; V gene: TRBV19; clone size: .; CDR3 protein: CASSFGSNQPQHF; CDR3 DNA: TGTGCCAGTAGTTTCGGTAGCAATCAGCCCCAGCATTTT
J gene: TRBJ1-4; D gene: TRBD1; V gene: TRBV27; clone size: .; CDR3 protein: CASSIGTGGREKLFF; CDR3 DNA: TGTGCCAGCAGTATCGGGACAGGGGGCCGAGAAAAACTGTTTTTT
J gene: TRBJ2-5; D gene: .; V gene: TRBV14; clone size: .; CDR3 protein: CASSQDRQRQETQYF; CDR3 DNA: TGTGCCAGCAGCCAAGATAGACAGCGACAAGAGACCCAGTACTTC
J gene: TRBJ2-3; D gene: .; V gene: TRBV1; clone size: .; CDR3 protein: CTSRHRTRTDTQYF; CDR3 DNA: TGCACCAGCAGGCATCGGACTAGAACAGATACGCAGTATTTT
J gene: TRBJ2-7; D gene: .; V gene: TRBV18; clone size: .; CDR3 protein: CASSPGQYEQYF; CDR3 DNA: TGTGCCAGCTCACCAGGACAGTACGAGCAGTACTTC
J gene: TRBJ2-2; D gene: .; V gene: TRBV19; clone size: few; CDR3 protein: CASSIGIADTGELFF; CDR3 DNA: TGTGCCAGTAGTATAGGGATAGCGGACACCGGGGAGCTGTTTTTT
J gene: TRBJ1-1; D gene: .; V gene: TRBV18; clone size: .; CDR3 protein: CASSPNARSTEAFF; CDR3 DNA: TGTGCCAGCTCACCCAATGCTAGAAGTACTGAAGCTTTCTTT
J gene: TRBJ2-7; D gene: .; V gene: TRBV4-1; clone size: .; CDR3 protein: CASSQSTGTYEQYF; CDR3 DNA: TGCGCCAGCAGCCAATCGACAGGAACCTACGAGCAGTACTTC